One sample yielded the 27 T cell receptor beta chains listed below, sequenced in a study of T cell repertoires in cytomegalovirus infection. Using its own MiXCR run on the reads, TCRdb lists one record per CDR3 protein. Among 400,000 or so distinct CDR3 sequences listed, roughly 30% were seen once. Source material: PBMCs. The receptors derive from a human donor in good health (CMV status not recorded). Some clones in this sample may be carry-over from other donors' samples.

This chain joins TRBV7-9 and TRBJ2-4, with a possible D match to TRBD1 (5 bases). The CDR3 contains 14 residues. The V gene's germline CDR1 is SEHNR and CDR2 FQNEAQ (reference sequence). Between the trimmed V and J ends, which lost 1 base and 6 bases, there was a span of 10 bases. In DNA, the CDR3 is TGTGCCAGCAGCTTAGGGTCAGGGCGAAACATTCAGTACTTC. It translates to CASSLGSGRNIQYF. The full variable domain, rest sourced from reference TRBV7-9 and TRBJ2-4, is DTGVSQNPRHKITKRGQNVTFRCDPISEHNRLYWYRQTLGQGPEFLTYFQNEAQLEKSRLLSDRFSAERPKGSFSTLEIQRTEQGDSAMYLCASSLGSGRNIQYFGAGTRLSVL.

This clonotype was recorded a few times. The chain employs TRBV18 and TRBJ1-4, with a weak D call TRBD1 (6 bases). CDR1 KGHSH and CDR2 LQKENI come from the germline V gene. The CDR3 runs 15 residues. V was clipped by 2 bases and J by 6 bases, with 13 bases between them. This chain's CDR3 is CASSPSGARDEKLFF. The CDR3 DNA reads TGTGCCAGCTCACCATCGGGGGCCCGGGATGAAAAACTGTTTTTT.

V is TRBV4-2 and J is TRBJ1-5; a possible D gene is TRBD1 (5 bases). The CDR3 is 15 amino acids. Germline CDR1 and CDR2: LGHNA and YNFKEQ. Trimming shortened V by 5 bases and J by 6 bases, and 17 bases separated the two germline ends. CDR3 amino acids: CASSDTWGGGQPQHF. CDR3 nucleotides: TGTGCCAGCAGCGATACCTGGGGTGGGGGTCAGCCCCAGCATTTT.

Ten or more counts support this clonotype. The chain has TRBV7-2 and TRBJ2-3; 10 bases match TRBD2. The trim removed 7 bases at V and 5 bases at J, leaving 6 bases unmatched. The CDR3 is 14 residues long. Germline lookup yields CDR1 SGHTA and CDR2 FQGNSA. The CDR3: CASTQAGGGDTQYF. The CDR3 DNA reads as TGTGCCAGCACCCAAGCGGGGGGGGGAGATACGCAGTATTTT.

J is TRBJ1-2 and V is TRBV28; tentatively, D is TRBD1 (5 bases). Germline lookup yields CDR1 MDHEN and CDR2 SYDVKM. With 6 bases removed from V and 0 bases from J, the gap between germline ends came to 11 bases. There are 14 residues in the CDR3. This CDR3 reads CASRQGRSNYGYTF. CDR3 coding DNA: TGTGCCAGCAGGCAGGGACGGTCTAACTATGGCTACACCTTC.

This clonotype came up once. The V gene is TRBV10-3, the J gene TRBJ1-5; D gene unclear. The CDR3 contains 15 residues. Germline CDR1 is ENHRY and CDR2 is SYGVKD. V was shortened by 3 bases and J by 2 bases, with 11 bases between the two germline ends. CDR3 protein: CAISEKWQRNQPQHF. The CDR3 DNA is TGTGCCATCAGTGAAAAGTGGCAGCGCAATCAGCCCCAGCATTTT.

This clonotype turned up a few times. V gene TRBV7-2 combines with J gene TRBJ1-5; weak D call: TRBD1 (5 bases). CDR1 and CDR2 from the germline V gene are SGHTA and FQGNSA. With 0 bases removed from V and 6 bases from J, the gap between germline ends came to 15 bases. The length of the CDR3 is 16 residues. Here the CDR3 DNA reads TGTGCCAGCAGCTTAGCTGGGCAGGGAGTGGGTCAGCCCCAGCATTTT. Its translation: CASSLAGQGVGQPQHF.

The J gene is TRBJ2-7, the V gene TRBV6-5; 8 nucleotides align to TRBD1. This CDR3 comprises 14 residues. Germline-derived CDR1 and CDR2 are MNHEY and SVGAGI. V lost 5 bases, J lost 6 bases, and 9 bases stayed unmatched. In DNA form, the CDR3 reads TGTGCCAGCAGTCTCGGACAGGGTTTAAGCGAGCAGTACTTC. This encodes CASSLGQGLSEQYF.

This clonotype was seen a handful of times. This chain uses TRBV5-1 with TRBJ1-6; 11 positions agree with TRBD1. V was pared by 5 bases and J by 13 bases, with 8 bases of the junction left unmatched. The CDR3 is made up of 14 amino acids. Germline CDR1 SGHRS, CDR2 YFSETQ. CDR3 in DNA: TGCGCCAGCAGTCCCGGGACAGGGGGTAACCCCCTCCACTTT. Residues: CASSPGTGGNPLHF.

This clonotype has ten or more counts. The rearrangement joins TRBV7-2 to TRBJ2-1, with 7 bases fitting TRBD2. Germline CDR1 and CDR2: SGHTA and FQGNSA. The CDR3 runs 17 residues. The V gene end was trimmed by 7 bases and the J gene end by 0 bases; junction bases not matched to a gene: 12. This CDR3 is CASIRAPLAVSYNEQFF. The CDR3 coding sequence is TGTGCCAGCATCAGAGCCCCCCTAGCGGTCTCCTACAATGAGCAGTTCTTC. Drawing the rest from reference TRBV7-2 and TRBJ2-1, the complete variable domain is GAGVSQSPSNKVTEKGKDVELRCDPISGHTALYWYRQSLGQGLEFLIYFQGNSAPDKSGLPSDRFSAERTGGSVSTLTIQRTQQEDSAVYLCASIRAPLAVSYNEQFFGPGTRLTVL.

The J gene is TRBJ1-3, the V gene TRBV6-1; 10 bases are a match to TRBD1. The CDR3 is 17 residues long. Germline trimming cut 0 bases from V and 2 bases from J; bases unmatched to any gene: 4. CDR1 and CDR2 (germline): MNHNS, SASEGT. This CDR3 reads CASSEAGQGMTGNTIYF. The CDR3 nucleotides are TGTGCCAGCAGTGAAGCGGGACAGGGGATGACTGGAAACACCATATATTTT.

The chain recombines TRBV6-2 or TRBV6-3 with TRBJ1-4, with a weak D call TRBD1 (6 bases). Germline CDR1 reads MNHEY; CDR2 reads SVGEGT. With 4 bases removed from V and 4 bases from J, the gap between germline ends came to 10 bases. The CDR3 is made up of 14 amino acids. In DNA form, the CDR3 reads TGTGCCAGCAGTTCGGACAGCAATAATGAAAAACTGTTTTTT. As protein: CASSSDSNNEKLFF.

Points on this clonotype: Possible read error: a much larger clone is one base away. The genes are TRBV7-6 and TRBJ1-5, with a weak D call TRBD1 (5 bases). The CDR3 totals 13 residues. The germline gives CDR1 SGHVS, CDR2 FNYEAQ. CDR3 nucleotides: TGTGCCAGCAGCTTAGTGACAGATCAGCCCCGGCATTTT. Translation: CASSLVTDQPRHF.

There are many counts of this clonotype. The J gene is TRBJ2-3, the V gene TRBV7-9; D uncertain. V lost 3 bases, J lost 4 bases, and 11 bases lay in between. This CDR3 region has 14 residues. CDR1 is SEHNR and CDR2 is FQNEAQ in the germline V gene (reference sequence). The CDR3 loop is CASSLDLGPDTQYF. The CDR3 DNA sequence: TGTGCCAGCAGCTTGGACCTCGGTCCAGATACGCAGTATTTT.

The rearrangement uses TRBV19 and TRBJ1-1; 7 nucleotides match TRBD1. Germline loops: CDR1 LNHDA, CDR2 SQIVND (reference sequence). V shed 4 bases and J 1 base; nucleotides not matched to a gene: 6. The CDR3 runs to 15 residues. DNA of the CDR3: TGTGCCAGTAGTAACAGGGGTGCCGCGAACACTGAAGCTTTCTTT. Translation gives CASSNRGAANTEAFF.

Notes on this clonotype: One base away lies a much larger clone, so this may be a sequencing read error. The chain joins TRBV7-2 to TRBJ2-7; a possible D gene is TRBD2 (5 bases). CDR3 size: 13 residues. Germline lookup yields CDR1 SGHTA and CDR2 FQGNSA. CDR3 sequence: CSSSLAAPGEQYF. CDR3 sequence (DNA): TGTTCCAGCAGCTTAGCAGCGCCGGGGGAGCAGTACTTC.

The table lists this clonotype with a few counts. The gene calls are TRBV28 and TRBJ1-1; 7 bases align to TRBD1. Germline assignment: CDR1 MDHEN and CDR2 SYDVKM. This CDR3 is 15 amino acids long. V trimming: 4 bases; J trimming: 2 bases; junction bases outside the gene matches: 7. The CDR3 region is CASSSWTGQNTEAFF. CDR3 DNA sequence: TGTGCCAGCAGTTCCTGGACAGGCCAAAACACTGAAGCTTTCTTT.

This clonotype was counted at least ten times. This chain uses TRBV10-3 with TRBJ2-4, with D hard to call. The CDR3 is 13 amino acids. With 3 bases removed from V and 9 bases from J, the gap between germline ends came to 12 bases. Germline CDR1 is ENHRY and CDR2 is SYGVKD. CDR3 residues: CAISEDGSAIQYF. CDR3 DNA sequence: TGTGCCATCAGTGAAGATGGCTCCGCCATTCAGTACTTC.

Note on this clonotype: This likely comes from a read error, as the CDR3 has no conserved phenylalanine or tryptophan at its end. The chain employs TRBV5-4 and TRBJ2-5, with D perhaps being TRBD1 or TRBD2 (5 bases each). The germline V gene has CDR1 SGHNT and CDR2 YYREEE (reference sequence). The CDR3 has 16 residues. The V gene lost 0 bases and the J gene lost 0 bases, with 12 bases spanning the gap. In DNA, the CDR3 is TGTGCCAGCAGCTTGGGGCAGGGAGTTAACCAAGAGACCCAGTACTTA. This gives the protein CASSLGQGVNQETQYL.

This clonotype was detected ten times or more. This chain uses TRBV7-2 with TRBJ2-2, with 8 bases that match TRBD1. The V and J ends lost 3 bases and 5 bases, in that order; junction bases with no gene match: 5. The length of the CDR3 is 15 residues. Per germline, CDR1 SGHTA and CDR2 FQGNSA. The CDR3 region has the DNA TGTGCCAGCAGCTTGATTACAGGGGGGACCGGGGAGCTGTTTTTT. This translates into CASSLITGGTGELFF.

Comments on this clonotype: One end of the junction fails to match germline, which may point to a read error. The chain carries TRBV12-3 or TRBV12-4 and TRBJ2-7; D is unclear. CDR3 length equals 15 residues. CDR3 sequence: CARSLDGNASYEQYF. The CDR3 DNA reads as TGTGCCCGCAGTCTCGACGGCAACGCCTCCTACGAGCAGTACTTC.

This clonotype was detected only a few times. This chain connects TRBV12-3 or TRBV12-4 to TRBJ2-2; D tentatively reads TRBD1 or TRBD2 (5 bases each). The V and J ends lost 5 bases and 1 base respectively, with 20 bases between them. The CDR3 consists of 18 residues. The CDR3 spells CASSASLGVDLNTGELFF. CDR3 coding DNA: TGTGCCAGCAGTGCTTCACTAGGGGTAGATTTGAACACCGGGGAGCTGTTTTTT.

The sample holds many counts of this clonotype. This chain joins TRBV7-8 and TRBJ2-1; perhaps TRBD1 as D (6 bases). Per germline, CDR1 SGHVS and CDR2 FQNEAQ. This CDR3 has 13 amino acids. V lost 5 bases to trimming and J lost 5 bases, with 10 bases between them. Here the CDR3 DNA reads TGTGCCAGCAGCATGCGACAGGACAATGAGCAGTTCTTC. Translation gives CASSMRQDNEQFF.

The CDR3 DNA reads TGTGCCAGCAGTTTACCGCCACAGGGAGGAAAACTGTTTTTT. This gives the protein CASSLPPQGGKLFF. The V and J genes are TRBV12-3 or TRBV12-4 and TRBJ1-4; a weak D match, TRBD1 (6 bases). CDR3 length: 14 residues. Trimming removed 2 bases at V and 10 bases at J, with 14 bases between.

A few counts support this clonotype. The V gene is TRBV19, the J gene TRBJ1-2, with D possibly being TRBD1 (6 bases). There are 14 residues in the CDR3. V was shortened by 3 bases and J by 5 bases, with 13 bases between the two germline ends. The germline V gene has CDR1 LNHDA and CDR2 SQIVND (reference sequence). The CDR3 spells CASSILGAQYGYTF. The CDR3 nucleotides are TGTGCCAGTAGTATTCTGGGGGCTCAGTATGGCTACACCTTC.

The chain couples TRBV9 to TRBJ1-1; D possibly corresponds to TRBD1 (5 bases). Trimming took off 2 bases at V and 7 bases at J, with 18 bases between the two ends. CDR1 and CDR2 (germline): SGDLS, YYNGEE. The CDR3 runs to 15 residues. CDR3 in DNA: TGTGCCAGCAGCGTTTTCGGAGGGGAGGAAGGTGAAGCTTTCTTT. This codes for CASSVFGGEEGEAFF. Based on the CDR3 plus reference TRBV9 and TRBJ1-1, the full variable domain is DSGVTQTPKHLITATGQRVTLRCSPRSGDLSVYWYQQSLDQGLQFLIQYYNGEERAKGNILERFSAQQFPDLHSELNLSSLELGDSALYFCASSVFGGEEGEAFFGQGTRLTVV.

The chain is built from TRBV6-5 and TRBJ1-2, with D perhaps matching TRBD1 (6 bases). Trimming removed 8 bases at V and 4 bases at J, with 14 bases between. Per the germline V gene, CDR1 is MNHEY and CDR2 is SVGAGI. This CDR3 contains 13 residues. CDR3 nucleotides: TGTGCCAGCCGAGGGGGGGGAGGCTATGGCTACACCTTC. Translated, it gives CASRGGGGYGYTF.